This TCR beta chain appears in the sequencing data of a study of identical twins. Study-wide results and caveats: The study reached conclusions through statistical analysis that was cross-sectional, not following the same donors.

Template switching, a step in the protocol, added a universal primer site, and cDNA carried unique molecular identifiers. MiXCR was run by TCRdb on the 5' RACE reads, yielding one entry per CDR3 protein. This sample has around 530,000 distinct CDR3 sequences, with nearly 15% found just once. CDR3 length: 14 residues. CDR1 and CDR2 from the germline V gene are DFQATT and SNEGSKA (reference sequence). Trimming left V 1 base short and J 0 bases short, with 6 bases between. This clonotype was observed a handful of times. What it binds is unknown. These records were also assigned to another study, of yellow fever vaccine responses in identical twins.

Sequences were obtained from CD4+ T cells sorted from blood. The chain recombines TRBV20-1 with TRBJ2-2; no reliable D call. The receptor comes from a woman between 18 and 29 years old in good health. The CDR3 region has the DNA TGCAGTGCTAGAGGCCCGGCGAACACCGGGGAGCTGTTTTTT. It codes for CSARGPANTGELFF.